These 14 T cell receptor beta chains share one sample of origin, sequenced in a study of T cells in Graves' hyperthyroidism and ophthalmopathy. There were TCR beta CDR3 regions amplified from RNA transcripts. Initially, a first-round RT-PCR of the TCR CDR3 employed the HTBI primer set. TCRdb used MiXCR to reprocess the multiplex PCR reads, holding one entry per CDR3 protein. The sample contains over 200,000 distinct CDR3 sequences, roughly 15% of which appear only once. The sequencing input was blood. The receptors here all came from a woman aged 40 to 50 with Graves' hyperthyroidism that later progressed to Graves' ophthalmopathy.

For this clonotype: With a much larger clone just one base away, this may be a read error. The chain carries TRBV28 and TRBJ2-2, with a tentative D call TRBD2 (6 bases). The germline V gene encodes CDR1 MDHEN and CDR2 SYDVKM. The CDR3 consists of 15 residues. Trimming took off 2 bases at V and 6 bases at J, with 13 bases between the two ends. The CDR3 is CASSLPIIAAGELFF. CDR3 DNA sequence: TGTGCCAGCAGTTTACCGATCATAGCGGCCGGGGAGCTGTTTTTT.

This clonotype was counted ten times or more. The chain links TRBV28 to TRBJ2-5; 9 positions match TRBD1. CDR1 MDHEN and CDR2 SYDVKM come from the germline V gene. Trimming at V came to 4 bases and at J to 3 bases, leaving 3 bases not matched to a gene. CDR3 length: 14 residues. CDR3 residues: CASSWDRDEETQYF. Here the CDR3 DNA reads TGTGCCAGCAGTTGGGACAGGGACGAAGAGACCCAGTACTTC.

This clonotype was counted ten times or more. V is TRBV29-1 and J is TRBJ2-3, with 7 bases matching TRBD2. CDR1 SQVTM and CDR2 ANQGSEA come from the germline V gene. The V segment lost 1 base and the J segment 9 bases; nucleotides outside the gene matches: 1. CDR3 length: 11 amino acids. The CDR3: CSVEGRGTQYF. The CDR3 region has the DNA TGCAGCGTTGAAGGGCGGGGGACGCAGTATTTT.

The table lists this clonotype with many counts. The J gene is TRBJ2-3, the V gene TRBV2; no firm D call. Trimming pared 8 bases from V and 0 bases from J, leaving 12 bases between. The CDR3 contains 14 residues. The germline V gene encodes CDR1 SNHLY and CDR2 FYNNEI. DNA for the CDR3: TGTGCCAGCGTTCTGACTGGGAGCACAGATACGCAGTATTTT. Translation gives CASVLTGSTDTQYF.

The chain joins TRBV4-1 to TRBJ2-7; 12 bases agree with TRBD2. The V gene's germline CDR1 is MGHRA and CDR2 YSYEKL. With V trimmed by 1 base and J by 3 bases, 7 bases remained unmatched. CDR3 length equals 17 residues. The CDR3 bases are TGCGCCAGCAGCCAAGGACTAGCGGGAGAGCGAGTCTACGAGCAGTACTTC. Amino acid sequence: CASSQGLAGERVYEQYF.

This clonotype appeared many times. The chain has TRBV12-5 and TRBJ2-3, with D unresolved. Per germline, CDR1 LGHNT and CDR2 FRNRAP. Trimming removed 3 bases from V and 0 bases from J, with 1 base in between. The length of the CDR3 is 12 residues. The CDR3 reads CASGFSTDTQYF. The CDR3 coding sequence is TGTGCTAGTGGTTTTAGCACAGATACGCAGTATTTT.

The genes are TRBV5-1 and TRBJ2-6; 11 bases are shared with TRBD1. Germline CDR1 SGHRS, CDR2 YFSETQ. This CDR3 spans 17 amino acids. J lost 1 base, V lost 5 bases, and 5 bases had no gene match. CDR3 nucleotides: TGCGCCAGCAGGGAGGGGACAGGGGGTTCTGGGGCCAACGTCCTGACTTTC. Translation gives CASREGTGGSGANVLTF. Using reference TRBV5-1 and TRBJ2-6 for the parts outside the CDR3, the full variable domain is KAGVTQTPRYLIKTRGQQVTLSCSPISGHRSVSWYQQTPGQGLQFLFEYFSETQRNKGNFPGRFSGRQFSNSRSEMNVSTLELGDSALYLCASREGTGGSGANVLTFGAGSRLTVL.

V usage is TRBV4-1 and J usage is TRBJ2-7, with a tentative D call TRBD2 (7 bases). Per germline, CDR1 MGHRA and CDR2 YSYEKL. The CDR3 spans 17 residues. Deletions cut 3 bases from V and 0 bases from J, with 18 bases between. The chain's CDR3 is CASSHPSLAGASYEQYF. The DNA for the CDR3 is TGCGCCAGCAGCCATCCCTCCCTTGCGGGGGCCTCCTACGAGCAGTACTTC.

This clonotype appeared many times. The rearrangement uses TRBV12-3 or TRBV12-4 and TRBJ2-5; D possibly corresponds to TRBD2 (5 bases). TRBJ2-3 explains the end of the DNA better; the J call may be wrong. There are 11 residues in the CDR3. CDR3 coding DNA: TGTGCCAGCAGCCCCGGGGAAACGCAGTATTTT. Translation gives CASSPGETQYF.

The CDR3, as DNA: TGTGCCAGCAGCCAAGATCTTGGGGGGCAATCTGGAAACACCATATATTTT. Amino acid sequence: CASSQDLGGQSGNTIYF. The chain has TRBV3-1 and TRBJ1-3; D might be TRBD1 (6 bases). V gave up 0 bases and J gave up 1 base, with 13 bases separating them. CDR3 length: 17 amino acids. CDR1 LGHDT and CDR2 YNNKEL come from the germline V gene (reference sequence).

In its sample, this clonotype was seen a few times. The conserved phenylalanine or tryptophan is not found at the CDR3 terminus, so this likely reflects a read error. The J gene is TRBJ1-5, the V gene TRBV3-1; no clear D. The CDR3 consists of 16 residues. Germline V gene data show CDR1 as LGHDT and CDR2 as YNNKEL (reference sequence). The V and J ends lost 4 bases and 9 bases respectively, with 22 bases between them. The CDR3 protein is CASSPSEAWRVRPQHL. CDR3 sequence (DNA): TGTGCCAGCAGCCCCTCCGAGGCCTGGCGGGTTAGGCCCCAGCATCTT.

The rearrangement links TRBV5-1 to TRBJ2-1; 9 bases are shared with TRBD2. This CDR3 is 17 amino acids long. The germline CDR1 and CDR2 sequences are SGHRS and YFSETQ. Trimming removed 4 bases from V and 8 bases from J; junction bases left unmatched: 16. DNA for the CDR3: TGCGCCAGCAGCCCAAGACTAGCGGCCAGTATTACCCATGAGCAGTTCTTC. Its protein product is CASSPRLAASITHEQFF.

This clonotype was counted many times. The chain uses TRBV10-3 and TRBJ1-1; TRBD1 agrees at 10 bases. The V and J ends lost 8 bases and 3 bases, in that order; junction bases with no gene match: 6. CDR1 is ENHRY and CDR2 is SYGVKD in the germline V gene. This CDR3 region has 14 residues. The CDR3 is CAIRTGTGDTEAFF. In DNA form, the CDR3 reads TGTGCCATCCGTACAGGGACAGGGGACACTGAAGCTTTCTTT.

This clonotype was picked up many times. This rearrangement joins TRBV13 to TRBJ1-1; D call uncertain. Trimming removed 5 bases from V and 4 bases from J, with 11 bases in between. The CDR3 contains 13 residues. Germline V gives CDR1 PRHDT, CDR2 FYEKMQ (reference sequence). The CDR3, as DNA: TGTGCCAGCAGCATTTCTCGGAGCACTGAAGCTTTCTTT. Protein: CASSISRSTEAFF.